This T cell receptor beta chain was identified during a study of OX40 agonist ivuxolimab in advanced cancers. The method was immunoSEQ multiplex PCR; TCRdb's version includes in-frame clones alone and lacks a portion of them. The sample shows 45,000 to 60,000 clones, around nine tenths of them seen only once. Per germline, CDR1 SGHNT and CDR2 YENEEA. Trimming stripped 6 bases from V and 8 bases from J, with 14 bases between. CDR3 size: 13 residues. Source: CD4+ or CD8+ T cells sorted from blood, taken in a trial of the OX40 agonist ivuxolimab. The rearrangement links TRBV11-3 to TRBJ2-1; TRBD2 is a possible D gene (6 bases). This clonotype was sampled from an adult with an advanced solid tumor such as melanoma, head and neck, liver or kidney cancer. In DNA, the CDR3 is TGTGCCAGCAGGGCTACGGGGGAATATGAGCAGTTCTTC. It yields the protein CASRATGEYEQFF.